Below, 20 T cell receptor beta chains from the same sample are listed, as sequenced in a study of T cell responses to AZD1222 COVID-19 vaccine. Assay: immunoSEQ multiplex PCR; the TCRdb copy retains only in-frame clones and omits some. The sample shows under 150,000 clones, around four fifths of them seen only once. This specimen was peripheral blood, taken on day 0 of MenACWY control vaccination. These receptors were obtained from an adult in good health.

This rearrangement joins TRBV6-5 to TRBJ1-1; maybe TRBD1 (5 bases). V was cut by 4 bases and J by 2 bases, with 8 bases left in between. The CDR3 contains 13 residues. Germline V CDR1 and CDR2: MNHEY, SVGAGI. The CDR3 here is CASSSQGNTEAFF. The CDR3 bases are TGTGCCAGCAGTTCTCAGGGAAACACTGAAGCTTTCTTT.

The chain carries TRBV5-6 and TRBJ2-4; no firm D call. This CDR3 has 14 residues. Germline V gene sequence: CDR1 SGHDT, CDR2 YYEEEE. The V gene lost 0 bases and the J gene lost 5 bases, with 9 bases spanning the gap. In DNA form, the CDR3 reads TGTGCCAGCAGCTTGGAGGGTAGGCAAAACATTCAGTACTTC. Protein sequence: CASSLEGRQNIQYF. The full variable domain, with the rest looked up from reference TRBV5-6 and TRBJ2-4, is DAGVTQSPTHLIKTRGQQVTLRCSPKSGHDTVSWYQQALGQGPQFIFQYYEEEERQRGNFPDRFSGHQFPNYSSELNVNALLLGDSALYLCASSLEGRQNIQYFGAGTRLSVL.

The CDR3 bases are TGTGCCAGCAGCTTTGGGGCCGCCGGGGAGCTGTTTTTT. Translated, it gives CASSFGAAGELFF. The chain couples TRBV7-2 to TRBJ2-2; D is perhaps TRBD1 (5 bases). Germline V CDR1 and CDR2: SGHTA, FQGNSA. The length of the CDR3 is 13 residues. The V end was cut by 3 bases, the J end by 6 bases, with 8 bases between.

The genes are TRBV7-9 and TRBJ2-5; no clear D gene. The CDR3 spans 12 residues. Trimming shortened V by 6 bases and J by 4 bases, and 9 bases separated the two germline ends. CDR1 is SEHNR and CDR2 is FQNEAQ in the germline V gene (reference sequence). The CDR3 loop is CASSPVGETQYF. Written as DNA, the CDR3 is TGTGCCAGCAGTCCCGTGGGAGAGACCCAGTACTTC.

The V call is TRBV6-4, the J call TRBJ1-4; unclear D gene. Germline V CDR1 and CDR2: MRHNA, SNTAGT. V was shortened by 4 bases and J by 7 bases, with 16 bases between the two germline ends. The CDR3 length is 15 residues. This CDR3 reads CASSAPKPGLEKLFF. The DNA of the CDR3 is TGTGCCAGCAGTGCCCCCAAACCAGGTCTTGAAAAACTGTTTTTT.

This clone was seen once. The rearrangement links TRBV19 to TRBJ2-2; D remains unclear. This CDR3 spans 11 amino acids. The germline gives CDR1 LNHDA, CDR2 SQIVND (reference sequence). V lost 7 bases to trimming and J lost 6 bases, with 6 bases between them. CDR3 sequence: CASTVAGELFF. CDR3 DNA: TGTGCCAGTACGGTCGCCGGGGAGCTGTTTTTT.

The rearrangement joins TRBV28 to TRBJ2-1, with D possibly being TRBD2 (7 bases). This CDR3 has 14 amino acids. Trimming pared 3 bases from V and 10 bases from J, leaving 16 bases between. CDR1 is MDHEN, CDR2 SYDVKM, per germline. The CDR3 DNA is TGTGCCAGCAGTTTGGCGGGGGCCGACGTAGAGCAGTTCTTC. This codes for CASSLAGADVEQFF.

The rearrangement uses TRBV7-8 and TRBJ2-5; TRBD2 matches 9 bases. V trimming: 0 bases; J trimming: 5 bases; junction bases outside the gene matches: 4. The CDR3 loop spans 15 amino acids. The germline CDR1 and CDR2 sequences are SGHVS and FQNEAQ. CDR3 nucleotides: TGTGCCAGCAGCTTAGCGGCGGGGGGGCACGAGACCCAGTACTTC. Its translation is CASSLAAGGHETQYF.

This chain links TRBV18 with TRBJ1-4; D is unclear. Trimming took 1 base from V and 7 from J, leaving 7 bases between them. Per the germline V gene, CDR1 is KGHSH and CDR2 is LQKENI. The CDR3 has 13 residues. In DNA form, the CDR3 reads TGTGCCAGCTCACCACGTGAACGTGAAAAACTGTTTTTT. This codes for CASSPREREKLFF.

This clone was detected only a few times. The chain carries TRBV3-1 (or the pseudogene TRBV3-2) and TRBJ1-1, with 10 nucleotides matching TRBD1. The CDR3 loop spans 16 amino acids. After removal of 3 bases from V and 4 bases from J, the junction contained 8 bases not matched to a gene. Germline V CDR1 and CDR2: LGHDT, YNNKEL (reference sequence). Written as DNA, the CDR3 is TGTGCCAGCAGCCAGACAGGGGGCAGGGGAGCCACTGAAGCTTTCTTT. Amino acid sequence: CASSQTGGRGATEAFF.

The chain uses TRBV4-2 and TRBJ1-5, with D perhaps TRBD1 (6 bases). Germline CDR1 LGHNA, CDR2 YNFKEQ. The CDR3 sequence is 16 residues long. The V end lost 1 base, the J end lost 2 bases, and 12 bases lay between the germline ends. The CDR3 coding sequence is TGTGCCAGCAGCCAAGTACAGGGTGAAGGCAATCAGCCCCAGCATTTT. It translates to CASSQVQGEGNQPQHF.

The rearrangement uses TRBV18 and TRBJ2-1; TRBD1 might be the D (6 bases). CDR1 and CDR2 from the germline V gene are KGHSH and LQKENI. The CDR3 runs to 13 residues. Trimming left V 5 bases short and J 5 bases short, with 10 bases between. The CDR3 region has the DNA TGTGCCAGCTCAGGACAGCAGGACAATGAGCAGTTCTTC. As protein: CASSGQQDNEQFF.

The chain has TRBV29-1 and TRBJ2-1; D unclear. Trimming pared 4 bases from V and 4 bases from J, leaving 5 bases between. The CDR3 covers 11 residues. CDR1 is SQVTM, CDR2 ANQGSEA, per germline. CDR3 nucleotides: TGCAGCGTTGGACCATACAATGAGCAGTTCTTC. Amino acids: CSVGPYNEQFF.

The chain has TRBV3-1 (or the pseudogene TRBV3-2) and TRBJ2-3, with 9 nucleotides matching TRBD2. Germline CDR1 LGHDT, CDR2 YNNKEL (reference sequence). V was pared by 4 bases and J by 3 bases, with 11 bases of the junction left unmatched. This CDR3 has 17 amino acids. Here the CDR3 DNA reads TGTGCCAGCAGCCGGTCCGGGACTAGCTTCTTAACAGATACGCAGTATTTT. Residues: CASSRSGTSFLTDTQYF.

The chain has TRBV19 and TRBJ2-7, with TRBD1 identical over 7 bases. CDR1 and CDR2 (germline): LNHDA, SQIVND (reference sequence). This CDR3 comprises 15 residues. Trimming removed 7 bases from V and 3 bases from J; junction bases left unmatched: 12. CDR3 bases: TGTGCCAGTAAGGTGGCCGGGACAGAGTTCTACGAGCAGTACTTC. It specifies CASKVAGTEFYEQYF.

The rearrangement uses TRBV7-2 and TRBJ2-1; 7 bases match TRBD2. Per the germline V gene, CDR1 is SGHTA and CDR2 is FQGNSA. The length of the CDR3 is 12 residues. Trimming removed 5 bases from V and 10 bases from J; junction bases left unmatched: 5. The CDR3 region is CASSPRAGEQFF. CDR3 DNA: TGTGCCAGCAGCCCGAGAGCGGGAGAGCAGTTCTTC.

The chain employs TRBV7-9 and TRBJ2-2; D may match TRBD1 or TRBD2 (6 bases each). CDR3 length: 18 residues. Germline values: CDR1 SEHNR, CDR2 FQNEAQ (reference sequence). The V end was cut by 1 base, the J end by 5 bases, with 20 bases between. CDR3 in amino acids: CASSLVGGTQVGTGELFF. The CDR3 region has the DNA TGTGCCAGCAGCTTAGTAGGAGGGACACAGGTGGGGACCGGGGAGCTGTTTTTT. The full variable domain, rest sourced from reference TRBV7-9 and TRBJ2-2, is DTGVSQNPRHKITKRGQNVTFRCDPISEHNRLYWYRQTLGQGPEFLTYFQNEAQLEKSRLLSDRFSAERPKGSFSTLEIQRTEQGDSAMYLCASSLVGGTQVGTGELFFGEGSRLTVL.

The chain recombines TRBV12-5 with TRBJ2-1; 10 positions match TRBD2. The germline CDR1 and CDR2 sequences are LGHNT and FRNRAP. CDR3 length: 18 amino acids. Unmatched junction bases numbered 8, after V lost 3 bases and J lost 0 bases. CDR3 region: CASGLGAGGFSSYNEQFF. Written as DNA, the CDR3 is TGTGCTAGTGGTTTAGGAGCGGGGGGGTTCAGCTCCTACAATGAGCAGTTCTTC.

In its sample, this clone was seen a few times. The chain employs TRBV7-9 and TRBJ2-2; D is possibly TRBD2 (6 bases). Trimming removed 5 bases at V and 3 bases at J, with 16 bases between. Per the germline V gene, CDR1 is SEHNR and CDR2 is FQNEAQ (reference sequence). The CDR3 runs 16 residues. The CDR3 sequence: CASSPRRGGDTGELFF. CDR3 bases: TGTGCCAGCAGCCCCCGGCGGGGCGGGGACACCGGGGAGCTGTTTTTT. Combining the CDR3 with reference TRBV7-9 and TRBJ2-2 gives the whole variable domain DTGVSQNPRHKITKRGQNVTFRCDPISEHNRLYWYRQTLGQGPEFLTYFQNEAQLEKSRLLSDRFSAERPKGSFSTLEIQRTEQGDSAMYLCASSPRRGGDTGELFFGEGSRLTVL.

The chain couples TRBV28 to TRBJ1-5; weak D call: TRBD1 (5 bases). The CDR3 runs to 15 residues. Germline values: CDR1 MDHEN, CDR2 SYDVKM. Trimming left V 3 bases short and J 0 bases short, with 9 bases between. CDR3: CASSLQGNSNQPQHF. The CDR3 DNA reads as TGTGCCAGCAGTTTGCAGGGCAATAGCAATCAGCCCCAGCATTTT.